This T cell receptor (beta chain) comes out of a study of T cell responses to AZD1222 COVID-19 vaccine. Study at large: Analysis merged second doses at about 4 or about 12 weeks. Study-wide results and limits: The donor group comprised mostly white British people and more females; the analysis possibly underestimated clonal diversity. Repertoire sampling occurred only after the peak T cell response. It was only a handful of AZD1222 recipients who were seropositive at baseline.

A word on this clone: Its antigen is currently unknown.

Profiled with immunoSEQ multiplex PCR; TCRdb holds only in-frame clones, not every one. The sample records 94,000 or so clones, 85% to 90% being singletons. This CDR3 is built from 13 residues. CDR1 is MNHEY, CDR2 SVGAGI, per germline. Trimming took 7 bases from V and 0 from J, leaving 10 bases between them. The sample consisted of peripheral blood, taken on day 0 of AZD1222 vaccination. The chain combines TRBV6-5 with TRBJ2-7; D may be TRBD1 (5 bases). The receptor was derived from an adult in good health. The CDR3: CASTRTPSYEQYF. CDR3 nucleotide sequence: TGTGCCAGCACCAGGACACCCTCCTACGAGCAGTACTTC.